This passage covers 9 T cell receptor beta chains from one sample sequenced in a study of shared clonotypes between healthy human individuals. Here immunoSEQ multiplex PCR was the method, and the copy in TCRdb shows in-frame clones only, minus some. Among roughly 1,600,000 clones listed, just under 99% were seen once. What was sequenced was naive CD4+ T cells sorted from blood. Sample subset: CD45RA+ positively selected. These receptors were collected from a man aged 25 to 45 in good health.

The V gene is TRBV1, the J gene TRBJ2-1; the table's D call, TRBD2, was not checked against the DNA. TRBV1 is listed as a pseudogene. The length of the CDR3 is 14 residues. The CDR3 nucleotides read TGCACCAGCAGCCGCGGCGGGGCATACAATGAGCAGTTCTTC. It yields the protein CTSSRGGAYNEQFF.

The chain employs TRBV7-2 and TRBJ2-3, with 9 positions matching TRBD2. CDR3 size: 17 residues. Germline V CDR1 and CDR2: SGHTA, FQGNSA. V was clipped by 3 bases and J by 1 base; unmatched bases: 8. CDR3 sequence (DNA): TGTGCCAGCAGCTTGGCGGGAGGGCTAGGGGGCACAGATACGCAGTATTTT. It is translated as CASSLAGGLGGTDTQYF.

The V gene is TRBV18, the J gene TRBJ2-3, with a tentative D call TRBD2 (6 bases). The V and J ends lost 1 base and 2 bases respectively, with 10 bases between them. Germline assignment: CDR1 KGHSH and CDR2 LQKENI. The CDR3 is 15 residues long. DNA of the CDR3: TGTGCCAGCTCACCACTAAGGGACTCCACAGATACGCAGTATTTT. Translating gives CASSPLRDSTDTQYF. Using reference TRBV18 and TRBJ2-3 for the parts outside the CDR3, the full variable domain is NAGVMQNPRHLVRRRGQEARLRCSPMKGHSHVYWYRQLPEEGLKFMVYLQKENIIDESGMPKERFSAEFPKEGPSILRIQQVVRGDSAAYFCASSPLRDSTDTQYFGPGTRLTVL.

This chain links TRBV25-1 with TRBJ1-4; the D gene is possibly TRBD1 (6 bases). The germline gives CDR1 MGHDK, CDR2 SYGVNS. Trimming pared 0 bases from V and 5 bases from J, leaving 16 bases between. This CDR3 contains 17 residues. CDR3 sequence: CASSEYRGGGGNEKLFF. The DNA of the CDR3 is TGTGCCAGCAGTGAATATAGGGGAGGGGGAGGAAATGAAAAACTGTTTTTT. Complete variable domain (other parts from reference TRBV25-1 and TRBJ1-4): EADIYQTPRYLVIGTGKKITLECSQTMGHDKMYWYQQDPGMELHLIHYSYGVNSTEKGDLSSESTVSRIRTEHFPLTLESARPSHTSQYLCASSEYRGGGGNEKLFFGSGTQLSVL.

This chain connects TRBV19 to TRBJ2-1, with a tentative D call TRBD2 (6 bases). The V gene lost 5 bases and the J gene lost 9 bases, with 14 bases spanning the gap. The CDR3 has 13 amino acids. CDR1 LNHDA and CDR2 SQIVND come from the germline V gene (reference sequence). CDR3 DNA sequence: TGTGCCAGTAGTTTGCGGGGTTGGGGTGAGCAGTTCTTC. Its translation is CASSLRGWGEQFF.

This clone was counted once. J is TRBJ2-1 and V is TRBV18, with a weak D call TRBD2 (6 bases). Trimming shortened V by 6 bases and J by 5 bases, and 17 bases separated the two germline ends. The germline V gene has CDR1 KGHSH and CDR2 LQKENI. The CDR3 spans 15 residues. Written as DNA, the CDR3 is TGTGCCAGCTCGAGTAGCATCGGGAGTGACAATGAGCAGTTCTTC. It translates to CASSSSIGSDNEQFF.

This chain connects TRBV19 to TRBJ1-5; TRBD1 matches at 8 bases. The CDR3 totals 16 residues. The germline gives CDR1 LNHDA, CDR2 SQIVND (reference sequence). The junction had 6 bases not matched to a gene; V was cut back by 3 bases and J by 2 bases. The CDR3 region has the DNA TGTGCCAGTAGTATCGGGCAGGGGGCCGGCAATCAGCCCCAGCATTTT. Protein: CASSIGQGAGNQPQHF.

V gene TRBV9 combines with J gene TRBJ1-4, with 11 bases that match TRBD1. V shed 4 bases and J 7 bases; nucleotides not matched to a gene: 9. Germline CDR1 and CDR2: SGDLS and YYNGEE. CDR3 length: 16 residues. CDR3 bases: TGTGCCAGCAGCCCAGCCGGACAGGGGGCTTCTGAAAAACTGTTTTTT. Its translation is CASSPAGQGASEKLFF.

This clone was seen a single time. The CDR3 sequence is CASNPRFQGYTF. The CDR3 region has the DNA TGTGCCAGCAATCCGAGGTTCCAAGGCTACACCTTC. The chain links TRBV21-1 to TRBJ1-2. TRBV21-1 is tagged as a pseudogene. The CDR3 has 12 residues.